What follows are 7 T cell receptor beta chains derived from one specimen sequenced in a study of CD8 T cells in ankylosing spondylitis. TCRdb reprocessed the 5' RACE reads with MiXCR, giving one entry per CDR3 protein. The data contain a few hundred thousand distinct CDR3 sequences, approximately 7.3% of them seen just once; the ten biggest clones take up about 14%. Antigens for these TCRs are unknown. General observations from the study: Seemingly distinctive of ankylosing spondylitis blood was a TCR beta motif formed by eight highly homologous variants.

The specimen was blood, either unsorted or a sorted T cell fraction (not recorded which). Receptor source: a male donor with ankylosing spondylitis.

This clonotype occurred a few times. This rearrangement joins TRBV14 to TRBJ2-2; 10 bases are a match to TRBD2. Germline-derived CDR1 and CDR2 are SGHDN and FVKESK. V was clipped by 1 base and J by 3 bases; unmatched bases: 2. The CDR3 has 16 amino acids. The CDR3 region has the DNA TGTGCCAGCAGCCAAGGAGCGGGAGGGGACACCGGGGAGCTGTTTTTT. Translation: CASSQGAGGDTGELFF.

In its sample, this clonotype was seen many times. The CDR3 here is CASRARGVGETQYF. Written as DNA, the CDR3 is TGTGCCAGCAGAGCTAGGGGGGTGGGGGAGACCCAGTACTTC. J is TRBJ2-5 and V is TRBV12-3 or TRBV12-4; either TRBD1 or TRBD2 may supply D (6 bases each). The CDR3 runs 14 residues. Trimming took 6 bases from V and 5 from J, leaving 16 bases between them.

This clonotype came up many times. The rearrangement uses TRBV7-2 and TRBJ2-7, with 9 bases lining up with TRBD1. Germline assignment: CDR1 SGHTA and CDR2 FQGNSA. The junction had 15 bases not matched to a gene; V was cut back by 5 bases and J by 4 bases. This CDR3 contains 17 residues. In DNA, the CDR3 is TGTGCCAGCAGCACCGGCGTACCGGGACAGGGCCCTTACGAGCAGTACTTC. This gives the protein CASSTGVPGQGPYEQYF.

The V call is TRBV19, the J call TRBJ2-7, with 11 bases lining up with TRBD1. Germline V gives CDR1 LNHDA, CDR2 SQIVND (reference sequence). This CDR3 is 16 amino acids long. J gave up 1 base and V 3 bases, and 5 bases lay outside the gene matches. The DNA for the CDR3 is TGTGCCAGTAGTATTATTGGACAGGGGGCATCCTACGAGCAGTACTTC. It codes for CASSIIGQGASYEQYF.

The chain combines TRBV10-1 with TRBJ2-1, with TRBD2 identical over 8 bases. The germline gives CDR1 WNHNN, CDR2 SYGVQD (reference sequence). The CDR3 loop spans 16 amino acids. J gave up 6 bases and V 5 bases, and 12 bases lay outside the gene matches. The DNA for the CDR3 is TGCGCCAGCAGTCGGGTCAGCGCTCGGGGGGGCAATGAGCAGTTCTTC. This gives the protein CASSRVSARGGNEQFF.

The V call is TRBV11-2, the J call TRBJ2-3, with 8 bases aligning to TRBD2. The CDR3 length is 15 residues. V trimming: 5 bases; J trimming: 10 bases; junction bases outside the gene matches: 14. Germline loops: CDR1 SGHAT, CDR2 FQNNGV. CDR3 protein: CASSPRSGRNLAQYF. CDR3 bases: TGTGCCAGCAGCCCCCGGAGCGGGAGAAACCTTGCGCAGTATTTT.

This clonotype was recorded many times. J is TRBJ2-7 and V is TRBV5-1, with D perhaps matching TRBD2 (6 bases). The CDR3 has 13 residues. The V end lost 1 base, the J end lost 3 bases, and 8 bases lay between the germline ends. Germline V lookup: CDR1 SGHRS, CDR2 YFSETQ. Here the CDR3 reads CASSLSGLYEQYF. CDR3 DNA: TGCGCCAGCAGCTTGAGCGGGCTCTACGAGCAGTACTTC.